A single sample is the source of the 13 T cell receptor beta chains below, sequenced in a study of CD8 T cells in ankylosing spondylitis. From the 5' RACE reads, TCRdb called clonotypes with MiXCR, one entry per CDR3 protein. The sample lists some 150,000 distinct CDR3 sequences; about 42% were seen once. Sequencing was done on a sample of synovial fluid, either unsorted or a sorted T cell fraction (not recorded which). The origin of the receptors is a male donor with ankylosing spondylitis.

This clonotype has a count of ten or more. The genes are TRBV6-1 and TRBJ2-1; D is ambiguous. Germline CDR1 and CDR2: MNHNS and SASEGT. The V gene lost 2 bases and the J gene lost 6 bases, with 23 bases spanning the gap. The length of the CDR3 is 18 residues. CDR3 amino acids: CASSEIAVISLTLNEQFF. In nucleotides, the CDR3 is TGTGCCAGCAGTGAAATCGCAGTAATTAGCCTTACCCTCAATGAGCAGTTCTTC.

This clonotype was found a few times. CDR3 sequence reads: CSARGQFGSPLHF. The CDR3 nucleotides are TGCAGTGCTAGAGGGCAATTCGGTTCACCCCTCCACTTT. This chain links TRBV20-1 with TRBJ1-6; D gene uncertain. Per germline, CDR1 DFQATT and CDR2 SNEGSKA (reference sequence). The CDR3 runs 13 residues. Trimming stripped 1 base from V and 9 bases from J, with 10 bases between.

The chain employs TRBV7-6 and TRBJ2-3; 10 nucleotides match TRBD1. J lost 4 bases, V lost 0 bases, and 10 bases had no gene match. Looked up from germline, CDR1 is SGHVS and CDR2 is FNYEAQ. The CDR3 contains 18 residues. The CDR3, as DNA: TGTGCCAGCAGCTTAGCCGGTCGGGGACAGGGGTCCGCAGATACGCAGTATTTT. Translation: CASSLAGRGQGSADTQYF.

The chain employs TRBV6-1 and TRBJ2-7; the D gene is possibly TRBD1 (6 bases). Per the germline V gene, CDR1 is MNHNS and CDR2 is SASEGT. There are 13 residues in the CDR3. V was clipped by 10 bases and J by 7 bases, with 20 bases between them. This chain's CDR3 is CATSAQGTGEQYF. Here the CDR3 DNA reads TGTGCCACCTCGGCGCAGGGGACGGGTGAGCAGTACTTC.

The V gene is TRBV4-1, the J gene TRBJ1-1; the match to TRBD1 covers 9 bases. Trimming removed 8 bases from V and 1 base from J; junction bases left unmatched: 11. Germline CDR1 reads MGHRA; CDR2 reads YSYEKL. This CDR3 region has 16 residues. CDR3 region: CASAYRGRWGNTEAFF. CDR3 DNA sequence: TGCGCCAGCGCCTACAGGGGGCGGTGGGGGAACACTGAAGCTTTCTTT.

This clonotype was observed many times. Here the CDR3 reads CASSQDGAGANYGYTF. The CDR3 region has the DNA TGTGCCAGCAGCCAAGATGGGGCGGGGGCTAACTATGGCTACACCTTC. The chain links TRBV4-2 to TRBJ1-2; tentatively, D is TRBD1 (5 bases). V was pared by 0 bases and J by 0 bases, with 11 bases between. The CDR3 sequence is 16 residues long. Per germline, CDR1 LGHNA and CDR2 YNFKEQ.

This clonotype has a handful of counts. The CDR3 sequence: CASSYSGTSGIHEQYF. DNA of the CDR3: TGTGCCAGCAGTTACTCGGGGACTAGCGGGATCCACGAGCAGTACTTC. V is TRBV6-2 or TRBV6-3 and J is TRBJ2-7; 13 bases match TRBD2. The V gene's germline CDR1 is MNHEY and CDR2 SVGEGT. There are 16 residues in the CDR3. With 0 bases clipped from V and 5 bases from J, the junction kept 4 bases outside the gene matches.

V usage is TRBV11-2 and J usage is TRBJ2-2; tentatively, D is TRBD1 or TRBD2 (5 bases each). This CDR3 spans 15 amino acids. Germline CDR1 is SGHAT and CDR2 is FQNNGV. V lost 5 bases, J lost 1 base, and 11 bases lay in between. CDR3 DNA: TGTGCCAGCAGCCAACTAGGACAGAACACCGGGGAGCTGTTTTTT. Translation gives CASSQLGQNTGELFF.

This chain links TRBV18 with TRBJ1-6; no clear D. Per the germline V gene, CDR1 is KGHSH and CDR2 is LQKENI. This CDR3 is 20 amino acids long. V lost 1 base and J lost 0, with 19 bases in between. The CDR3 protein is CASSPRKVLPYFSYNSPLHF. CDR3 DNA: TGTGCCAGCTCACCACGTAAAGTTCTGCCCTATTTCTCCTATAATTCACCCCTCCACTTT.

The table lists this clonotype with a few counts. The V and J genes are TRBV11-2 and TRBJ2-3; 8 bases fit TRBD1. The CDR3 has 16 amino acids. V dropped 5 bases and J dropped 0; count of bases not matched to a gene: 7. CDR1 is SGHAT and CDR2 is FQNNGV in the germline V gene. The CDR3 nucleotides are TGTGCCAGCAGCACCCTCCGGGACAGGAGCACAGATACGCAGTATTTT. Protein: CASSTLRDRSTDTQYF.

The DNA of the CDR3 is TGTGCCAGCAGCTTAGTGGTCCGGGCGTCTAACTATGGCTACACCTTC. Its translation is CASSLVVRASNYGYTF. This chain joins TRBV7-9 and TRBJ1-2; D is undetermined. Trimming cost V 1 base and J 0 bases, with 12 bases left between them. The CDR3 is made up of 16 amino acids. The germline CDR1 and CDR2 sequences are SEHNR and FQNEAQ (reference sequence).

The V gene is TRBV12-3 or TRBV12-4, the J gene TRBJ2-7; TRBD1 aligns across 7 bases. V shed 4 bases, J shed 5 bases, and the junction held 14 bases outside the gene matches. This CDR3 has 16 residues. CDR3 protein: CASSYHRQGSIHEQYF. DNA for the CDR3: TGTGCCAGCAGTTATCACAGACAGGGCTCTATCCACGAGCAGTACTTC.

The chain links TRBV12-3 or TRBV12-4 to TRBJ2-3, with TRBD2 identical over 10 bases. The V gene end was trimmed by 5 bases and the J gene end by 6 bases; junction bases not matched to a gene: 8. This CDR3 has 15 amino acids. CDR3 in amino acids: CASSDRLAGYDTQYF. In nucleotides, the CDR3 is TGTGCCAGCAGTGACCGACTAGCGGGTTATGATACGCAGTATTTT.